This T cell receptor beta chain is from a study of blood T cell repertoires in COVID-19. As originally analysed: Reference gene primer amplification yielded estimated nucleated cell counts. Libraries were prepared by immunoSEQ multiplex PCR; TCRdb keeps only in-frame clonotypes and omits some of them. For V, J and clone size, that table is used; D and trimming come from the DNA. The table lists some 400,000 clones, approximately 89% of them singletons. Germline V lookup: CDR1 MNHEY, CDR2 SVGEGT. The CDR3 loop spans 12 amino acids. V was cut by 2 bases and J by 8 bases, with 9 bases left in between. This receptor was taken from a woman aged 25-40 years who had recovered from COVID-19. The chain combines TRBV6-2 or TRBV6-3 with TRBJ1-2, with D possibly TRBD1 on 5 matching bases. Sequenced sample: PBMCs or T cells enriched from blood (not recorded which). As DNA, the CDR3 is TGTGCCAGCAGTTACCTGGACATCGGCTACACCTTC. Residues: CASSYLDIGYTF.